This T cell receptor beta chain originates from a study of breast tumors, draining lymph nodes, adjacent tissues. One entry per CDR3 protein, called by TCRdb with MiXCR from the multiplex PCR reads. The sample holds around 15,000 distinct CDR3 sequences, around 50% seen once. The CDR3 is made up of 15 amino acids. Trimming cost V 7 bases and J 7 bases; bases outside gene matches: 16. Looked up from germline, CDR1 is SNHLY and CDR2 is FYNNEI. The J gene is TRBJ2-7, the V gene TRBV2, with 7 bases that match TRBD2. The sequence was obtained from a female donor with breast cancer. Some clones in this sample may be carry-over from other donors' samples. The sequenced sample consisted of tumor-adjacent breast tissue. CDR3 residues: CASNPPRAPRGEQYF. CDR3 nucleotides: TGTGCCAGCAACCCTCCCCGGGCCCCGCGGGGGGAGCAGTACTTC.